The 5 T cell receptor beta chains below all came from one sample that was sequenced in a study of T cell responses to AZD1222 COVID-19 vaccine. TCRdb's copy holds only in-frame clones and misses some; the assay was immunoSEQ multiplex PCR. The table shows roughly 140,000 clones, with approximately 90% occurring only once. This material consisted of peripheral blood, taken on day 0 of AZD1222 vaccination. The origin of the receptors is an adult in good health.

The V and J genes are TRBV24-1 and TRBJ2-3, with 7 positions matching TRBD2. This CDR3 comprises 15 residues. Germline-derived CDR1 and CDR2 are KGHDR and SFDVKD. The V segment lost 2 bases and the J segment 7 bases; nucleotides outside the gene matches: 8. CDR3 residues: CATSDSGGSGNTQYF. DNA of the CDR3: TGTGCCACCAGTGATTCCGGGGGGAGTGGGAATACGCAGTATTTT.

This rearrangement joins TRBV7-6 to TRBJ2-5; 8 bases map to TRBD1. The V segment lost 5 bases and the J segment 0 bases; nucleotides outside the gene matches: 2. Germline V gene sequence: CDR1 SGHVS, CDR2 FNYEAQ. CDR3 size: 14 residues. DNA of the CDR3: TGTGCCAGCAGCCGACAGGGGTACCAAGAGACCCAGTACTTC. It yields the protein CASSRQGYQETQYF.

This clone was picked up one time. This sequence joins TRBV5-4 and TRBJ1-1; unclear D gene. The CDR3 covers 15 residues. V gave up 0 bases and J gave up 1 base, with 10 bases separating them. Germline V gene lookup returns CDR1 SGHNT and CDR2 YYREEE (reference sequence). CDR3 protein: CASSLGLGRNTEAFF. The CDR3 DNA reads TGTGCCAGCAGCTTGGGATTGGGGAGGAACACTGAAGCTTTCTTT.

This chain uses TRBV27 with TRBJ2-5; 10 nucleotides match TRBD1. J was trimmed by 4 bases and V by 5 bases; bases with no gene match: 1. Germline CDR1 MNHEY, CDR2 SMNVEV (reference sequence). The length of the CDR3 is 13 residues. The CDR3: CASSRDRGETQYF. CDR3 DNA sequence: TGTGCCAGCAGTCGGGACAGGGGAGAGACCCAGTACTTC.

V gene TRBV13 combines with J gene TRBJ2-7; no firm D call. V dropped 0 bases and J dropped 3 bases, with 6 bases sitting between them. CDR1 and CDR2 from the germline V gene are PRHDT and FYEKMQ (reference sequence). This CDR3 has 13 amino acids. The CDR3 nucleotides are TGTGCCAGCAGCTTAGGCGGAGACTACGAGCAGTACTTC. Translating gives CASSLGGDYEQYF.